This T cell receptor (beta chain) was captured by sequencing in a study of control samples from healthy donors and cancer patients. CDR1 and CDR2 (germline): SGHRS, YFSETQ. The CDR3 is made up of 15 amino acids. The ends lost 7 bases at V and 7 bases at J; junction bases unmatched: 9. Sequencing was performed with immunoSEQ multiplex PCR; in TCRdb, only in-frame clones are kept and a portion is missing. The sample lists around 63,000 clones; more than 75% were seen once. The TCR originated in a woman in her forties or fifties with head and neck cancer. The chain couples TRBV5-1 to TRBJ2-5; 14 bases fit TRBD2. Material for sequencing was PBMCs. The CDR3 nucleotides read TGCGCCAGCCACCCTGGACTAGCGGGGGGTGGGACCCAGTACTTC. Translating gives CASHPGLAGGGTQYF.